This T cell receptor (beta chain) is from a study of blood T cell repertoires in COVID-19. Background on the study: Some COVID-19 samples were acute and others convalescent; all came from the United States, Italy and Spain. PBMCs, B-cell-depleted T cells, or T cells provided the cDNA or gDNA that made up the material.

Germline assignment: CDR1 MDHEN and CDR2 SYDVKM. V gave up 2 bases and J gave up 14 bases, with 19 bases separating them. CDR3 length equals 15 residues. Study processing details: Reference gene primer amplification in the assay estimated nucleated cell counts. Data came from immunoSEQ multiplex PCR; TCRdb stores just in-frame clones and leaves some out. Clonal size and the V and J genes are those of that table, whereas D and trimming came from the DNA. This sample has 70,000 to 85,000 clones; approximately 90% occur once, and the top ten carry roughly 5%. This clonotype originated in a woman aged 55-75 years with active COVID-19. This chain connects TRBV28 to TRBJ1-6, with D possibly TRBD1 on 5 matching bases. Specimen: peripheral blood. The CDR3 DNA sequence: TGTGCCAGCAGTTTAAAGGGTGCAGGGAGGACGGCCCTCCACTTT. Its translation is CASSLKGAGRTALHF. Full variable domain (rest looked up from reference TRBV28 and TRBJ1-6): DVKVTQSSRYLVKRTGEKVFLECVQDMDHENMFWYRQDPGLGLRLIYFSYDVKMKEKGDIPEGYSVSREKKERFSLILESASTNQTSMYLCASSLKGAGRTALHFGNGTRLTVT.